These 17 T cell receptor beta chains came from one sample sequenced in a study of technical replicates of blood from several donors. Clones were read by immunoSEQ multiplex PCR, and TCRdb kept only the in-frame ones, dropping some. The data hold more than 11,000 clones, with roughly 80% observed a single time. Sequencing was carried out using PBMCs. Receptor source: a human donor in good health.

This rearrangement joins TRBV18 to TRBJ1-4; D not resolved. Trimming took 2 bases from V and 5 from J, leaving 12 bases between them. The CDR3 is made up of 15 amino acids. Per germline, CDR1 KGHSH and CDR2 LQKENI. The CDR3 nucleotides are TGTGCCAGCTCACCAACGGAACTAAGGAATGAAAAACTGTTTTTT. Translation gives CASSPTELRNEKLFF.

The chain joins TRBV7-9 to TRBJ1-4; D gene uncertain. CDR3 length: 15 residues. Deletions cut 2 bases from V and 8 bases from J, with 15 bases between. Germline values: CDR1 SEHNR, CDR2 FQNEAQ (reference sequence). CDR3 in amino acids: CASSLYVGLGEKLFF. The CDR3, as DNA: TGTGCCAGCAGCTTATATGTTGGACTTGGGGAAAAACTGTTTTTT.

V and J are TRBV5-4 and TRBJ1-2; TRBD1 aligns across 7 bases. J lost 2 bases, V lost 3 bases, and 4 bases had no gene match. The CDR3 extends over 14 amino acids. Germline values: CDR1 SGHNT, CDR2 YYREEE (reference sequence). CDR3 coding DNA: TGTGCCAGCAGCTCCGGACAGGCCAACTATGGCTACACCTTC. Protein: CASSSGQANYGYTF.

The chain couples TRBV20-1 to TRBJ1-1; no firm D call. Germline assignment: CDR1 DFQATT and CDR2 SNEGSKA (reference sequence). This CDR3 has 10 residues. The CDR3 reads CKEPDKKAFF. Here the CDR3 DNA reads TGCAAGGAGCCCGATAAAAAAGCTTTCTTT.

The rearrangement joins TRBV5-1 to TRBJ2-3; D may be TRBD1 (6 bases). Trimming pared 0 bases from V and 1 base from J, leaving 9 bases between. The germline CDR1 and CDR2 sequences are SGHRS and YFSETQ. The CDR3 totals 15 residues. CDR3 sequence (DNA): TGCGCCAGCAGCTTGGCTGCAGGGGGCACAGATACGCAGTATTTT. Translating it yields CASSLAAGGTDTQYF.

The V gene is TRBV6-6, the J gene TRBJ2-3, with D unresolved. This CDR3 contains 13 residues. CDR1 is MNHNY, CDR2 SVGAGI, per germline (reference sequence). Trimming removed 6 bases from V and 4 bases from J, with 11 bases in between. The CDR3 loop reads CASRAPTADTQYF. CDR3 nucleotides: TGTGCCAGCAGAGCTCCCACGGCAGATACGCAGTATTTT.

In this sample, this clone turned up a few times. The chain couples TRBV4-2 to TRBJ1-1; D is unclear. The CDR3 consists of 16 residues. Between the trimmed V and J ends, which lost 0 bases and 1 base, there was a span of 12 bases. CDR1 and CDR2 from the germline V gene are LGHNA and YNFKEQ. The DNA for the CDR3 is TGTGCCAGCAGCCAAGATGAGGGAAGGAGGAACACTGAAGCTTTCTTT. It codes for CASSQDEGRRNTEAFF.

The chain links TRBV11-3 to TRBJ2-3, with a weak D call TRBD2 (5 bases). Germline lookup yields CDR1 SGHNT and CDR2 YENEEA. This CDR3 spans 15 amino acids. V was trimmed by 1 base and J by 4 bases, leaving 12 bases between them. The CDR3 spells CASSLGASPPDTQYF. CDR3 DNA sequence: TGTGCCAGCAGCTTAGGGGCTAGCCCCCCAGATACGCAGTATTTT.

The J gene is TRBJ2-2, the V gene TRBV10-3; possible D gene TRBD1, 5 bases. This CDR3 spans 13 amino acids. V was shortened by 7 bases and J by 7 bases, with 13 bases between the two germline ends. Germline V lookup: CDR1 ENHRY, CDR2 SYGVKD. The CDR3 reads CAIMGQGYGELFF. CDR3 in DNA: TGTGCCATCATGGGGCAGGGCTACGGGGAGCTGTTTTTT.

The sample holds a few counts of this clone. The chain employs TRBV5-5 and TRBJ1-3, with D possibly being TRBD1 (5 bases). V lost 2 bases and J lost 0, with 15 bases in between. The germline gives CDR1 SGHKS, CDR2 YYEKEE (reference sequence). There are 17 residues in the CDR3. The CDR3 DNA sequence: TGTGCCAGCAGCTTTAGTCCCGCGGGGGGCTCTGGAAACACCATATATTTT. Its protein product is CASSFSPAGGSGNTIYF.

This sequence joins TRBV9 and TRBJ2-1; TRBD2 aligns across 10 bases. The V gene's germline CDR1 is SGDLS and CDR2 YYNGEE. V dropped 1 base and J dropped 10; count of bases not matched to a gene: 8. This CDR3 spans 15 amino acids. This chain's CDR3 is CASSVMASGSFEQFF. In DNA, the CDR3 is TGTGCCAGCAGCGTAATGGCTAGCGGGAGTTTCGAGCAGTTCTTC.

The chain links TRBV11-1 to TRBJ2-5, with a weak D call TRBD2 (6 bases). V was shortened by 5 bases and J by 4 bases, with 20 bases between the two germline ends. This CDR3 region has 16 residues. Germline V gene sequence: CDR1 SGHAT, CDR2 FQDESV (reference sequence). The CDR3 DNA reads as TGTGCCAGCAGCCTCCCTACACTGTGGGGGGTAGAGACCCAGTACTTC. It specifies CASSLPTLWGVETQYF.

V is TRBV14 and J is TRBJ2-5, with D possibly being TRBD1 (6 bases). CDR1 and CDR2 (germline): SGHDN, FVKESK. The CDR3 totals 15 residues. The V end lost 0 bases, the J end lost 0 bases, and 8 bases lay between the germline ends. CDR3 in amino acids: CASSQDRGYQETQYF. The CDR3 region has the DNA TGTGCCAGCAGCCAAGACAGGGGCTACCAAGAGACCCAGTACTTC.

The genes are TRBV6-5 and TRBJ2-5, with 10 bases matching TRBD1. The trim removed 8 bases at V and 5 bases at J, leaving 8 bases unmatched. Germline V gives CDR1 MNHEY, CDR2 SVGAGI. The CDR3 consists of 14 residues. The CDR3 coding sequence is TGTGCCAGCGGAGGGACAGGGGTCGGGGAGACCCAGTACTTC. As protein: CASGGTGVGETQYF.

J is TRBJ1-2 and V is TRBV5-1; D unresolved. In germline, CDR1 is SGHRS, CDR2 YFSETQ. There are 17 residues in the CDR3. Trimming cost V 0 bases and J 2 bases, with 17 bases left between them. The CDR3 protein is CASSLAALDSANYGYTF. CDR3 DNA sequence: TGCGCCAGCAGCTTGGCTGCCCTGGACTCGGCAAACTATGGCTACACCTTC.

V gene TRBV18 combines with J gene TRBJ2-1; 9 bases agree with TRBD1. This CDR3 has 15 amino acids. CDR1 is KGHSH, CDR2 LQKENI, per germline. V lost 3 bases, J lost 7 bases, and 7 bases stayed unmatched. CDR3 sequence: CASSPPGQGFNEQFF. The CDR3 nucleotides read TGTGCCAGCTCACCCCCGGGACAGGGCTTTAATGAGCAGTTCTTC.

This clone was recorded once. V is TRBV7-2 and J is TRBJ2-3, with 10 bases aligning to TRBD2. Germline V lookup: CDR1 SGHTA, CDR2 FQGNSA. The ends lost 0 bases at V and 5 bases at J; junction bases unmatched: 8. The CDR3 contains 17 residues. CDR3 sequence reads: CASSLAGGLAGGDTQYF. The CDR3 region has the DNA TGTGCCAGCAGCTTAGCGGGGGGGTTAGCGGGAGGAGATACGCAGTATTTT.